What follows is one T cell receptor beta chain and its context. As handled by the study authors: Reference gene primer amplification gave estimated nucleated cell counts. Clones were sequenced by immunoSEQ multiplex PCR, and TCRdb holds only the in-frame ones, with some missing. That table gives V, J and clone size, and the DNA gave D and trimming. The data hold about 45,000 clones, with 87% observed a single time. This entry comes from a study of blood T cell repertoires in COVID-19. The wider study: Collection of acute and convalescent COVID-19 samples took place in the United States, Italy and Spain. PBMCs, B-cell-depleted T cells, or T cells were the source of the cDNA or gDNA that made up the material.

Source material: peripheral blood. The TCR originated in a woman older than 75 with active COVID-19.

The DNA for the CDR3 is TGTGCCAGCAGCGCCTCGTTTACTAGAACCGATACGCAGTATTTT. Its protein product is CASSASFTRTDTQYF. The chain couples TRBV9 to TRBJ2-3; TRBD2 might be the D (5 bases). V was cut by 3 bases and J by 6 bases, with 17 bases left in between. This CDR3 has 15 residues. Germline-derived CDR1 and CDR2 are SGDLS and YYNGEE.